This T cell receptor beta chain derives from a study of early T cells in non-severe SARS-CoV-2 infection. CDR3 length: 13 amino acids. Trimming cost V 5 bases and J 8 bases, with 13 bases left between them. The germline gives CDR1 SEHNR, CDR2 FQNEAQ (reference sequence). TCRdb passed the 5' RACE reads through MiXCR, listing each CDR3 protein once. The table lists roughly 97,000 distinct CDR3 sequences, 9.5% to 11% of them singletons, with approximately 4.7% in the top ten. V is TRBV7-9 and J is TRBJ2-4; maybe TRBD2 (5 bases). This TCR came from an adult who was a healthcare worker with PCR-confirmed SARS-CoV-2 infection or an uninfected control (not recorded which). The specimen was whole blood, collected at baseline. CDR3 nucleotide sequence: TGTGCCAGCAGCCCAGGACGGGGTCACATTCAGTACTTC. Protein product: CASSPGRGHIQYF.